This T cell receptor beta chain came from a study of CD8 T cells in ankylosing spondylitis. Broader study findings: As for the disease-linked clones, they showed a CD8+ phenotype and occurred at relatively low frequencies in peripheral blood.

This clonotype was counted a few times. The antigen is undetermined. The germline V and J ends were trimmed by 2 bases and 1 base, with 14 bases remaining between them. The CDR3 has 15 residues. Germline CDR1 reads DFQATT; CDR2 reads SNEGSKA (reference sequence). TCRdb reprocessed the 5' RACE reads via MiXCR and lists one record per CDR3 protein. The table shows about 360,000 distinct CDR3 sequences, with more than 20% occurring only once. The V call is TRBV20-1, the J call TRBJ1-1; no clear D gene. The sample was blood, either unsorted or a sorted T cell fraction (not recorded which). The receptor's source is a male donor with ankylosing spondylitis or in good health (not recorded which). The CDR3 protein is CSARRGVGGNTEAFF. The CDR3 DNA follows: TGCAGTGCTAGACGGGGTGTTGGTGGGAACACTGAAGCTTTCTTT.